This passage covers 21 T cell receptor beta chains from one sample sequenced in a study of blood T cell repertoires in COVID-19. Measured with immunoSEQ multiplex PCR; TCRdb has only the in-frame clones, and not every one. The sample has a few hundred thousand clones; around 89% are singletons. The sequenced sample consisted of PBMCs or T cells enriched from blood (not recorded which). The receptors come from a woman aged 25 to 39 who had recovered from COVID-19.

This clone has just a few counts. The chain employs TRBV28 and TRBJ2-7; perhaps TRBD1 as D (5 bases). This CDR3 comprises 12 residues. The V gene lost 5 bases and the J gene lost 1 base, with 6 bases spanning the gap. Germline V gene lookup returns CDR1 MDHEN and CDR2 SYDVKM. This chain's CDR3 is CASSRGSYEQYF. In DNA, the CDR3 is TGTGCCAGCAGTAGGGGTTCCTACGAGCAGTACTTC. Full variable domain (rest looked up from reference TRBV28 and TRBJ2-7): DVKVTQSSRYLVKRTGEKVFLECVQDMDHENMFWYRQDPGLGLRLIYFSYDVKMKEKGDIPEGYSVSREKKERFSLILESASTNQTSMYLCASSRGSYEQYFGPGTRLTVT.

This chain joins TRBV24-1 and TRBJ2-5; 15 bases align to TRBD2. CDR3 length: 17 residues. J lost 4 bases, V lost 3 bases, and 5 bases had no gene match. Looked up from germline, CDR1 is KGHDR and CDR2 is SFDVKD. This CDR3 is CATSDLGLAGGGETQYF. The CDR3 region has the DNA TGTGCCACCAGTGATCTGGGACTAGCGGGAGGAGGAGAGACCCAGTACTTC.

The chain couples TRBV28 to TRBJ1-1; 7 nucleotides match TRBD1. Germline V gene data show CDR1 as MDHEN and CDR2 as SYDVKM. CDR3 length equals 12 residues. The junction had 9 bases not matched to a gene; V was cut back by 6 bases and J by 11 bases. The DNA of the CDR3 is TGTGCCAGCAGGGGGAGACAGGGATGGGCTTTCTTT. This codes for CASRGRQGWAFF. The variable domain in full, completed from reference TRBV28 and TRBJ1-1, reads DVKVTQSSRYLVKRTGEKVFLECVQDMDHENMFWYRQDPGLGLRLIYFSYDVKMKEKGDIPEGYSVSREKKERFSLILESASTNQTSMYLCASRGRQGWAFFGQGTRLTVV.

Here the CDR3 reads CASTYQTGGADEKLFF. The CDR3 coding sequence is TGTGCCAGCACCTACCAAACAGGGGGCGCAGATGAAAAACTGTTTTTT. This chain connects TRBV28 to TRBJ1-4, with 9 bases that match TRBD1. The ends lost 7 bases at V and 6 bases at J; junction bases unmatched: 12. Per the germline V gene, CDR1 is MDHEN and CDR2 is SYDVKM. This CDR3 spans 16 amino acids.

J is TRBJ1-2 and V is TRBV12-5, with D maybe TRBD1 (6 bases). The CDR3 extends over 13 amino acids. Germline values: CDR1 LGHNT, CDR2 FRNRAP. The germline V and J ends were trimmed by 5 bases and 4 bases, with 11 bases remaining between them. The CDR3, as DNA: TGTGCTAGTGGTGTGTGGGGGCGCTATGGCTACACCTTC. It codes for CASGVWGRYGYTF.

V usage is TRBV18 and J usage is TRBJ1-6; 9 nucleotides align to TRBD1. Germline trimming cut 2 bases from V and 10 bases from J; bases unmatched to any gene: 3. The CDR3 extends over 14 amino acids. Per the germline V gene, CDR1 is KGHSH and CDR2 is LQKENI. The CDR3 nucleotides read TGTGCCAGCTCACCATGGACAGGGGAATCACCCCTCCACTTT. It yields the protein CASSPWTGESPLHF.

The rearrangement uses TRBV28 and TRBJ1-1; D call uncertain. In germline, CDR1 is MDHEN, CDR2 SYDVKM. The V end lost 4 bases, the J end lost 5 bases, and 26 bases lay between the germline ends. The CDR3 spans 18 residues. The CDR3 DNA reads as TGTGCCAGCAGTTCCCTAGCGGGATCAACTCCCTGGGAAACTGAAGCTTTCTTT. It yields the protein CASSSLAGSTPWETEAFF.

V and J are TRBV27 and TRBJ1-1, with D possibly TRBD1 on 6 matching bases. Germline-derived CDR1 and CDR2 are MNHEY and SMNVEV (reference sequence). The CDR3 is 14 residues long. Trimming shortened V by 6 bases and J by 1 base, and 12 bases separated the two germline ends. The CDR3 coding sequence is TGTGCCAGCAGGTCTGACAGGAGGAACACTGAAGCTTTCTTT. This gives the protein CASRSDRRNTEAFF.

The chain uses TRBV5-1 and TRBJ2-3, with TRBD2 identical over 11 bases. Germline V gives CDR1 SGHRS, CDR2 YFSETQ. V lost 4 bases to trimming and J lost 0 bases; unmatched junction nucleotides: 1. The CDR3 extends over 15 amino acids. The CDR3 DNA follows: TGCGCCAGCAGCCTAGCGGGAGGCAGCACAGATACGCAGTATTTT. It yields the protein CASSLAGGSTDTQYF.

The J gene is TRBJ1-4, the V gene TRBV4-1; tentative D call: TRBD1 (6 bases). Germline V gene lookup returns CDR1 MGHRA and CDR2 YSYEKL. There are 15 residues in the CDR3. Trimming stripped 0 bases from V and 4 bases from J, with 9 bases between. The DNA of the CDR3 is TGCGCCAGCAGCCAAGATCCAGGGGTTAATGAAAAACTGTTTTTT. Translated: CASSQDPGVNEKLFF.

J is TRBJ1-5 and V is TRBV9; no firm D call. The CDR3 loop spans 13 amino acids. Per germline, CDR1 SGDLS and CDR2 YYNGEE. V lost 3 bases and J lost 4, with 8 bases in between. CDR3 sequence reads: CASSGHENQPQHF. The DNA of the CDR3 is TGTGCCAGCAGCGGACATGAAAATCAGCCCCAGCATTTT.

This sequence joins TRBV28 and TRBJ1-2; no firm D call. The V gene lost 3 bases and the J gene lost 8 bases, with 7 bases spanning the gap. This CDR3 contains 11 residues. Looked up from germline, CDR1 is MDHEN and CDR2 is SYDVKM. The CDR3, as DNA: TGTGCCAGCAGTTTTCGGTGGGGCTACACCTTC. Its translation: CASSFRWGYTF.

The rearrangement uses TRBV5-1 and TRBJ2-7; 16 nucleotides align to TRBD2. Germline V lookup: CDR1 SGHRS, CDR2 YFSETQ. Trimming removed 3 bases from V and 6 bases from J; junction bases left unmatched: 3. This CDR3 has 15 residues. The CDR3 reads CASSSGTSGRAEQYF. DNA for the CDR3: TGCGCCAGCAGCTCTGGGACTAGCGGGAGGGCCGAGCAGTACTTC.

This chain links TRBV4-1 with TRBJ2-1; TRBD2 agrees at 8 bases. The CDR3 has 18 amino acids. Trimming at V came to 5 bases and at J to 3 bases, leaving 15 bases not matched to a gene. The germline CDR1 and CDR2 sequences are MGHRA and YSYEKL. The CDR3 coding sequence is TGCGCCAGCAGCACACCCGGGTGGACCGGGACTAGCTACAATGAGCAGTTCTTC. Residues: CASSTPGWTGTSYNEQFF.

V usage is TRBV28 and J usage is TRBJ2-1, with D unclear. The CDR3 spans 16 residues. Trimming cost V 3 bases and J 8 bases, with 20 bases left between them. CDR1 is MDHEN, CDR2 SYDVKM, per germline. CDR3 in DNA: TGTGCCAGCAGTTTGGCGTTATTCCCTAGGAGCGATGAGCAGTTCTTC. Translation gives CASSLALFPRSDEQFF.

The chain combines TRBV19 with TRBJ2-3, with a weak D call TRBD2 (6 bases). The CDR3 runs to 11 residues. Per germline, CDR1 LNHDA and CDR2 SQIVND (reference sequence). Trimming took off 9 bases at V and 5 bases at J, with 9 bases between the two ends. This CDR3 is CASGSGDTQYF. CDR3 in DNA: TGTGCCAGCGGGAGCGGAGATACGCAGTATTTT.

V is TRBV19 and J is TRBJ1-6; no firm D call. The germline V gene encodes CDR1 LNHDA and CDR2 SQIVND (reference sequence). Trimming removed 8 bases from V and 7 bases from J, with 15 bases in between. This CDR3 has 14 amino acids. The CDR3 loop reads CASATMAGNSPLHF. The CDR3 DNA follows: TGTGCCAGTGCCACGATGGCGGGGAATTCACCCCTCCACTTT. Filled out from reference TRBV19 and TRBJ1-6, the complete variable domain reads DGGITQSPKYLFRKEGQNVTLSCEQNLNHDAMYWYRQDPGQGLRLIYYSQIVNDFQKGDIAEGYSVSREKKESFPLTVTSAQKNPTAFYLCASATMAGNSPLHFGNGTRLTVT.

V and J are TRBV6-5 and TRBJ1-1, with D unclear. The germline gives CDR1 MNHEY, CDR2 SVGAGI. The ends were cut back, 4 bases at V and 6 bases at J, with 6 bases in the middle. The length of the CDR3 is 11 residues. The CDR3 coding sequence is TGTGCCAGCAGTTCCGGGGCTGAAGCTTTCTTT. This encodes CASSSGAEAFF.

The chain combines TRBV29-1 with TRBJ2-1; D unresolved. Trimming shortened V by 1 base and J by 9 bases, and 7 bases separated the two germline ends. The CDR3 has 11 amino acids. Germline CDR1 SQVTM, CDR2 ANQGSEA. DNA for the CDR3: TGCAGCGTTGAAGGTGTGAGTGAGCAGTTCTTC. This codes for CSVEGVSEQFF.

The chain joins TRBV9 to TRBJ2-7; D gene ambiguous. Trimming took 0 bases from V and 3 from J, leaving 10 bases between them. Germline V gives CDR1 SGDLS, CDR2 YYNGEE. CDR3 length equals 14 residues. Here the CDR3 DNA reads TGTGCCAGCAGCGTAGGATCAGTACGCTACGAGCAGTACTTC. This translates into CASSVGSVRYEQYF.

This clone appeared a single time. The chain couples TRBV5-8 to TRBJ1-1, with 8 positions matching TRBD1. The CDR3 has 14 residues. Trimming removed 3 bases from V and 1 base from J; junction bases left unmatched: 2. Germline assignment: CDR1 SGHTS and CDR2 YDEGEE. The CDR3 nucleotides read TGTGCCAGCAGCTCTGACAGGGGGAACACTGAAGCTTTCTTT. Translated: CASSSDRGNTEAFF.